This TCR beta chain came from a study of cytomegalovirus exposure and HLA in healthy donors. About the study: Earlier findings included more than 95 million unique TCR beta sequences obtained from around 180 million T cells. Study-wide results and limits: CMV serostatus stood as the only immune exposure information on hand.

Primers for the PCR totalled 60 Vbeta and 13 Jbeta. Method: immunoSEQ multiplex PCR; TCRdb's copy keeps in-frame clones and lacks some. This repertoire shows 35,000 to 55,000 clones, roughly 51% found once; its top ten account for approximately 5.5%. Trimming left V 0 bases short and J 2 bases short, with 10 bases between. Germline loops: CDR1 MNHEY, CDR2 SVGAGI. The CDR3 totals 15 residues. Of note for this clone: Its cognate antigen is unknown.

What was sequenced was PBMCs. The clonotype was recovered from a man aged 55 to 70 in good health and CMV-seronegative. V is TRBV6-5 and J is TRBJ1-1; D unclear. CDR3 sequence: CASSYSREGNTEAFF. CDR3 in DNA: TGTGCCAGCAGTTACTCGAGGGAGGGCAACACTGAAGCTTTCTTT.